The 14 T cell receptor beta chains below come from one sample, sequenced in a study of beta chain features in type 1 diabetes. Every bit of the isolated RNA underwent reverse transcription, so sequencing read expressed TCRB transcripts. Generated by immunoSEQ multiplex PCR, the TCRdb table keeps only in-frame clones and is missing some. The sample lists 150,000 to 200,000 clones, roughly 9% occurring once. These receptors' antigens are unknown. Study findings and constraints: All four CD4+ subsets of Type 1 diabetes patients contained TCRB CDR3s that were moderately but significantly shorter.

The source material was central memory CD4+ T cells from blood. These receptors came from a woman aged 30 to 39 with type 1 diabetes.

This clone was seen a handful of times. V usage is TRBV7-2 and J usage is TRBJ2-2, with 7 nucleotides matching TRBD1. Unmatched junction bases numbered 9, after V lost 3 bases and J lost 2 bases. Germline loops: CDR1 SGHTA, CDR2 FQGNSA. The length of the CDR3 is 17 residues. This CDR3 is CASSFIPGQINTGELFF. The CDR3 DNA follows: TGTGCCAGCAGCTTCATACCGGGACAGATAAACACCGGGGAGCTGTTTTTT.

This clone has more than one count but fewer than ten. The chain is built from TRBV25-1 and TRBJ2-6; D is perhaps TRBD1 (5 bases). Between the trimmed V and J ends, which lost 3 bases and 3 bases, there was a span of 12 bases. Germline V gene data show CDR1 as MGHDK and CDR2 as SYGVNS. This CDR3 is 16 amino acids long. CDR3 sequence: CASSDRSGLGANVLTF. The DNA for the CDR3 is TGTGCCAGCAGTGATCGTTCAGGGCTTGGGGCCAACGTCCTGACTTTC.

This sequence joins TRBV5-4 and TRBJ1-4; D is unresolved. Looked up from germline, CDR1 is SGHNT and CDR2 is YYREEE (reference sequence). The CDR3 covers 14 residues. The germline V and J ends were trimmed by 3 bases and 4 bases, with 10 bases remaining between them. The CDR3 DNA reads as TGTGCCAGCAGCTCATATCGGGATAATGAAAAACTGTTTTTT. Translation gives CASSSYRDNEKLFF.

The chain employs TRBV28 and TRBJ2-1, with no clear D. The CDR3 runs 13 residues. The germline V gene has CDR1 MDHEN and CDR2 SYDVKM. With 4 bases removed from V and 5 bases from J, the gap between germline ends came to 9 bases. The CDR3 sequence: CASSSIQHNEQFF. In DNA, the CDR3 is TGTGCCAGCAGTTCCATACAGCACAATGAGCAGTTCTTC.

The chain uses TRBV20-1 and TRBJ2-7, with D maybe TRBD1 (6 bases). Germline-derived CDR1 and CDR2 are DFQATT and SNEGSKA (reference sequence). V lost 6 bases and J 6 bases, leaving 12 bases between the germline ends. The CDR3 is 11 amino acids. In nucleotides, the CDR3 is TGCAGTGCCCAAACAGGGTTCGAGCAGTACTTC. Amino acids: CSAQTGFEQYF.

This chain joins TRBV2 and TRBJ2-5; 12 bases fit TRBD2. The CDR3 is 14 amino acids. CDR1 SNHLY and CDR2 FYNNEI come from the germline V gene. J was trimmed by 4 bases and V by 6 bases; bases with no gene match: 3. CDR3 bases: TGTGCCAGCAGCAAACTAGCGGGAGGAGAGACCCAGTACTTC. Translating it yields CASSKLAGGETQYF.

This clone was recorded a few times. This sequence joins TRBV6-6 and TRBJ2-7; 8 positions agree with TRBD1. CDR3 size: 12 residues. The V and J ends lost 11 bases and 3 bases, in that order; junction bases with no gene match: 6. The germline V gene encodes CDR1 MNHNY and CDR2 SVGAGI (reference sequence). This CDR3 is CAGGQGYYEQYF. In DNA form, the CDR3 reads TGTGCCGGAGGACAGGGCTACTACGAGCAGTACTTC.

The rearrangement uses TRBV7-2 and TRBJ2-1, with 7 positions matching TRBD2. Germline CDR1 and CDR2: SGHTA and FQGNSA. The CDR3 has 16 residues. V was pared by 5 bases and J by 0 bases, with 7 bases of the junction left unmatched. CDR3 amino acids: CASSPRGGSSYNEQFF. The DNA for the CDR3 is TGTGCCAGCAGCCCTCGGGGCGGGAGCTCCTACAATGAGCAGTTCTTC. Variable domain in full (rest from reference TRBV7-2 and TRBJ2-1): GAGVSQSPSNKVTEKGKDVELRCDPISGHTALYWYRQSLGQGLEFLIYFQGNSAPDKSGLPSDRFSAERTGGSVSTLTIQRTQQEDSAVYLCASSPRGGSSYNEQFFGPGTRLTVL.

The rearrangement links TRBV30 to TRBJ2-1; 7 nucleotides align to TRBD2. Germline CDR1 GTSNPN, CDR2 SVGIG (reference sequence). The CDR3 loop spans 15 amino acids. J was trimmed by 4 bases and V by 8 bases; bases with no gene match: 14. DNA for the CDR3: TGTGCCCGGGCCTCTTCTAGCGGAGTTTACAATGAGCAGTTCTTC. Translated: CARASSSGVYNEQFF.

This clone turned up a few times. This sequence joins TRBV4-2 and TRBJ2-2, with 15 positions matching TRBD2. The CDR3 totals 19 residues. Trimming took 5 bases from V and 6 from J; bases not matched to a gene: 13. The germline gives CDR1 LGHNA, CDR2 YNFKEQ. The CDR3: CASSTGTSGRRYPPGELFF. CDR3 DNA: TGTGCCAGCAGCACCGGGACTAGCGGGAGGAGATATCCGCCCGGGGAGCTGTTTTTT.

This clone was recorded a few times. The gene calls are TRBV28 and TRBJ2-2, with D perhaps TRBD2 (6 bases). The CDR3 covers 13 residues. The V end was cut by 4 bases, the J end by 5 bases, with 8 bases between. Germline V gene lookup returns CDR1 MDHEN and CDR2 SYDVKM. The CDR3 nucleotides read TGTGCCAGCAGTTCCCGGGGGACCGGGGAGCTGTTTTTT. This translates into CASSSRGTGELFF.

This clone was counted between two and nine times. This rearrangement joins TRBV4-1 to TRBJ1-1, with TRBD1 identical over 7 bases. CDR3 length: 14 residues. The V gene's germline CDR1 is MGHRA and CDR2 YSYEKL. The J segment lost 9 bases and the V segment lost 0 bases, leaving 7 bases of the junction unmatched. The CDR3 reads CASSQEVDRVQAFF. CDR3 nucleotides: TGCGCCAGCAGCCAAGAAGTCGACAGGGTACAAGCTTTCTTT.

This clone turned up a few times. This chain links TRBV19 with TRBJ2-1; 8 nucleotides align to TRBD2. This CDR3 region has 14 residues. Unmatched junction bases numbered 9, after V lost 5 bases and J lost 9 bases. Germline V gene data show CDR1 as LNHDA and CDR2 as SQIVND (reference sequence). CDR3 sequence reads: CASSGTGTRSEQFF. The DNA for the CDR3 is TGTGCCAGTAGTGGCACCGGGACTAGGAGTGAGCAGTTCTTC.

In DNA, the CDR3 is TGTGCCAGCAGCTCTCCAGACAGGGCGAACACTGAAGCTTTCTTT. This codes for CASSSPDRANTEAFF. This chain joins TRBV5-4 and TRBJ1-1; 7 nucleotides line up with TRBD1. CDR1 is SGHNT and CDR2 is YYREEE in the germline V gene (reference sequence). This CDR3 spans 15 amino acids. V dropped 3 bases and J dropped 1; count of bases not matched to a gene: 6. Using reference TRBV5-4 and TRBJ1-1 for the parts outside the CDR3, the full variable domain is ETGVTQSPTHLIKTRGQQVTLRCSSQSGHNTVSWYQQALGQGPQFIFQYYREEENGRGNFPPRFSGLQFPNYSSELNVNALELDDSALYLCASSSPDRANTEAFFGQGTRLTVV.